The clone carrying this T cell receptor (beta chain) has just one count. These data come from a study of blood T cell repertoires in COVID-19. For the study at large: T cells, B-cell-depleted T cells, or PBMCs provided the cDNA or gDNA that served as material.

Libraries were prepared by immunoSEQ multiplex PCR; TCRdb keeps only in-frame clonotypes and omits some of them. The profile shows fewer than 300,000 clones, 90% of them singletons. The CDR3 has 17 amino acids. Trimming removed 4 bases from V and 2 bases from J, with 18 bases in between. From germline, CDR1 is SEHNR and CDR2 FQNEAQ (reference sequence). Material: PBMCs or T cells enriched from blood (not recorded which). The chain has TRBV7-9 and TRBJ1-3; TRBD1 might be the D (5 bases). This TCR was sampled from a woman in her thirties who had recovered from COVID-19. The CDR3 region has the DNA TGTGCCAGCAGCTCTACGATGGGGAGGGGAGCTGGAAACACCATATATTTT. Its protein product is CASSSTMGRGAGNTIYF.